The T cell receptor beta chain under discussion was sequenced for a study of blood T cells in healthy people across ages. About this clonotype itself: Compared with germline, one end of the junction differs, possibly owing to a read error.

Primers used in a second PCR of about 6 to 11 cycles were a sample-barcoded 5' primer and a J-beta primer mix. Per sample, CDR3-containing paired-end reads numbered at least 2.5 million. Using its own MiXCR run on the 5' RACE reads, TCRdb lists one record per CDR3 protein. This sample has 600,000 to 1,000,000 distinct CDR3 sequences; 58% occur once, and the top ten carry roughly 22%. Total RNA was extracted at no less than 5 micrograms per sample. The germline V gene has CDR1 MNHNY and CDR2 SVGAGI (reference sequence). CDR3 length: 13 amino acids. The TCR comes from a man aged 25 to 40 in good health. The chain uses TRBV6-6 and TRBJ2-7; D not certain. Sequenced input: blood. The CDR3 DNA follows: TGTGCCGGCAGTTACCGAGTTAACTACGAGCAGTACTTC. Its translation is CAGSYRVNYEQYF.